This entry is about one T cell receptor (beta chain). This sample was taken from a study of identical twins. Germline CDR1 DFQATT, CDR2 SNEGSKA (reference sequence). The CDR3 runs to 13 residues. Trimming took off 6 bases at V and 2 bases at J, with 14 bases between the two ends. Via MiXCR, TCRdb re-called the 5' RACE reads, giving one row per CDR3 protein. The sample records 450,000 or so distinct CDR3 sequences, roughly 18% being singletons. The chain combines TRBV20-1 with TRBJ2-7, with TRBD1 as a possible D gene (5 bases). This sequence originates from a man aged 50 or older in good health. The sample taken for sequencing was naive T cells sorted from blood. The CDR3 region has the DNA TGCAGTGCCCAAGGGGCCCTGACCTACGAGCAGTACTTC. Amino acids: CSAQGALTYEQYF.